A single sample gave rise to the 13 T cell receptor beta chains below, sequenced in a study of blood T cell repertoires in COVID-19. Sequencing was performed with immunoSEQ multiplex PCR; in TCRdb, only in-frame clones are kept and a portion is missing. There are about 130,000 clones in the sample; 65% to 90% occur only once, and about 6.2% lies in the top ten. Material: peripheral blood. The receptors stem from a man aged 80 or over with active or convalescent COVID-19.

The rearrangement joins TRBV11-3 to TRBJ2-7; TRBD2 matches at 7 bases. The CDR3 consists of 15 residues. Germline trimming cut 1 base from V and 5 bases from J; bases unmatched to any gene: 8. CDR1 SGHNT and CDR2 YENEEA come from the germline V gene. DNA for the CDR3: TGTGCCAGCAGCTTAGGCCGGCTCGGGGGGAACGAGCAGTACTTC. As protein: CASSLGRLGGNEQYF. The complete variable domain, with remaining parts taken from reference TRBV11-3 and TRBJ2-7, reads EAGVVQSPRYKIIEKKQPVAFWCNPISGHNTLYWYLQNLGQGPELLIRYENEEAVDDSQLPKDRFSAERLKGVDSTLKIQPAELGDSAVYLCASSLGRLGGNEQYFGPGTRLTVT.

This chain uses TRBV9 with TRBJ2-1; a possible D gene is TRBD2 (6 bases). From germline, CDR1 is SGDLS and CDR2 YYNGEE. This CDR3 contains 14 residues. V was clipped by 0 bases and J by 2 bases, with 6 bases between them. The DNA of the CDR3 is TGTGCCAGCAGCGTAGGGGGGGCCTACAATGAGCAGTTCTTC. Translated, it gives CASSVGGAYNEQFF.

This rearrangement joins TRBV5-4 to TRBJ2-3; 8 bases match TRBD1. Germline trimming cut 4 bases from V and 2 bases from J; bases unmatched to any gene: 9. The CDR3 has 16 residues. Germline V gives CDR1 SGHNT, CDR2 YYREEE (reference sequence). This CDR3 reads CASSLRQGQITDTQYF. CDR3 nucleotides: TGTGCCAGCAGCCTTAGACAGGGGCAAATCACAGATACGCAGTATTTT.

This rearrangement joins TRBV11-3 to TRBJ2-1; 8 nucleotides line up with TRBD2. The CDR3 is 15 amino acids. Germline CDR1 and CDR2: SGHNT and YENEEA. Trimming at V came to 3 bases and at J to 7 bases, leaving 8 bases not matched to a gene. The CDR3 protein is CASSFDGGALNEQFF. The CDR3 DNA reads TGTGCCAGCAGCTTTGACGGGGGGGCGTTGAATGAGCAGTTCTTC. Supplemented by reference TRBV11-3 and TRBJ2-1, the full variable domain reads EAGVVQSPRYKIIEKKQPVAFWCNPISGHNTLYWYLQNLGQGPELLIRYENEEAVDDSQLPKDRFSAERLKGVDSTLKIQPAELGDSAVYLCASSFDGGALNEQFFGPGTRLTVL.

The J gene is TRBJ2-2, the V gene TRBV2; no clear D gene. Germline V lookup: CDR1 SNHLY, CDR2 FYNNEI. The V end lost 2 bases, the J end lost 5 bases, and 9 bases lay between the germline ends. The CDR3 is 14 amino acids. CDR3 sequence reads: CASSEPTVTGELFF. CDR3 in DNA: TGTGCCAGCAGTGAACCCACAGTGACCGGGGAGCTGTTTTTT.

The chain joins TRBV19 to TRBJ2-6; the match to TRBD1 covers 7 bases. Per germline, CDR1 LNHDA and CDR2 SQIVND (reference sequence). With V trimmed by 1 base and J by 3 bases, 3 bases remained unmatched. The CDR3 extends over 16 amino acids. CDR3 region: CASSIGTGGGANVLTF. CDR3 in DNA: TGTGCCAGTAGTATAGGGACAGGAGGTGGGGCCAACGTCCTGACTTTC.

V usage is TRBV7-8 and J usage is TRBJ1-1; D is unclear. Germline assignment: CDR1 SGHVS and CDR2 FQNEAQ. V was pared by 2 bases and J by 0 bases, with 7 bases between. The CDR3 length is 14 residues. In DNA, the CDR3 is TGTGCCAGCAGCTTATCAGGCGTGAACACTGAAGCTTTCTTT. This gives the protein CASSLSGVNTEAFF.

This chain links TRBV11-2 with TRBJ1-2; TRBD1 aligns across 7 bases. Trimming at V came to 5 bases and at J to 2 bases, leaving 8 bases not matched to a gene. The CDR3 consists of 15 residues. CDR1 SGHAT and CDR2 FQNNGV come from the germline V gene. DNA of the CDR3: TGTGCCAGCAGCAGAAACCTACAGGGGAACTATGGCTACACCTTC. Translated, it gives CASSRNLQGNYGYTF.

This chain uses TRBV9 with TRBJ2-5; possible D gene TRBD1, 6 bases. CDR1 SGDLS and CDR2 YYNGEE come from the germline V gene. V dropped 0 bases and J dropped 4 bases, with 13 bases sitting between them. This CDR3 has 15 residues. In DNA, the CDR3 is TGTGCCAGCAGCGTAGTCGGAGTAGGGGGAGAGACCCAGTACTTC. Translated: CASSVVGVGGETQYF. Full variable domain (remainder filled in from reference TRBV9 and TRBJ2-5): DSGVTQTPKHLITATGQRVTLRCSPRSGDLSVYWYQQSLDQGLQFLIQYYNGEERAKGNILERFSAQQFPDLHSELNLSSLELGDSALYFCASSVVGVGGETQYFGPGTRLLVL.

V is TRBV7-8 and J is TRBJ2-3; the D gene is possibly TRBD2 (6 bases). This CDR3 contains 16 residues. V was shortened by 4 bases and J by 6 bases, with 20 bases between the two germline ends. Germline V gene lookup returns CDR1 SGHVS and CDR2 FQNEAQ. CDR3 sequence reads: CASSSDRDSRGDTQYF. The CDR3 DNA reads TGTGCCAGCAGCTCAGATCGGGACTCCCGCGGGGATACGCAGTATTTT.

The chain has TRBV28 and TRBJ2-3; 8 bases agree with TRBD2. This CDR3 region has 14 residues. From germline, CDR1 is MDHEN and CDR2 SYDVKM. The V segment lost 7 bases and the J segment 7 bases; nucleotides outside the gene matches: 10. The CDR3 DNA sequence: TGTGCCAGCACCGGGGCGGGGGGTTTCAATACGCAGTATTTT. Translated: CASTGAGGFNTQYF.

The V and J genes are TRBV7-9 and TRBJ1-6, with D maybe TRBD1 (6 bases). Germline assignment: CDR1 SEHNR and CDR2 FQNEAQ (reference sequence). Trimming cost V 5 bases and J 7 bases, with 12 bases left between them. There are 14 residues in the CDR3. As DNA, the CDR3 is TGTGCCAGCAGCACAACAGGGTACAATTCACCCCTCCACTTT. It codes for CASSTTGYNSPLHF.

This clone was detected only once. The V gene is TRBV5-6, the J gene TRBJ2-5, with 7 positions matching TRBD2. V dropped 0 bases and J dropped 5; count of bases not matched to a gene: 10. CDR3 length equals 16 residues. The germline V gene encodes CDR1 SGHDT and CDR2 YYEEEE. This CDR3 reads CASSLASVGREETQYF. CDR3 in DNA: TGTGCCAGCAGCTTGGCCTCGGTGGGGCGGGAGGAGACCCAGTACTTC.